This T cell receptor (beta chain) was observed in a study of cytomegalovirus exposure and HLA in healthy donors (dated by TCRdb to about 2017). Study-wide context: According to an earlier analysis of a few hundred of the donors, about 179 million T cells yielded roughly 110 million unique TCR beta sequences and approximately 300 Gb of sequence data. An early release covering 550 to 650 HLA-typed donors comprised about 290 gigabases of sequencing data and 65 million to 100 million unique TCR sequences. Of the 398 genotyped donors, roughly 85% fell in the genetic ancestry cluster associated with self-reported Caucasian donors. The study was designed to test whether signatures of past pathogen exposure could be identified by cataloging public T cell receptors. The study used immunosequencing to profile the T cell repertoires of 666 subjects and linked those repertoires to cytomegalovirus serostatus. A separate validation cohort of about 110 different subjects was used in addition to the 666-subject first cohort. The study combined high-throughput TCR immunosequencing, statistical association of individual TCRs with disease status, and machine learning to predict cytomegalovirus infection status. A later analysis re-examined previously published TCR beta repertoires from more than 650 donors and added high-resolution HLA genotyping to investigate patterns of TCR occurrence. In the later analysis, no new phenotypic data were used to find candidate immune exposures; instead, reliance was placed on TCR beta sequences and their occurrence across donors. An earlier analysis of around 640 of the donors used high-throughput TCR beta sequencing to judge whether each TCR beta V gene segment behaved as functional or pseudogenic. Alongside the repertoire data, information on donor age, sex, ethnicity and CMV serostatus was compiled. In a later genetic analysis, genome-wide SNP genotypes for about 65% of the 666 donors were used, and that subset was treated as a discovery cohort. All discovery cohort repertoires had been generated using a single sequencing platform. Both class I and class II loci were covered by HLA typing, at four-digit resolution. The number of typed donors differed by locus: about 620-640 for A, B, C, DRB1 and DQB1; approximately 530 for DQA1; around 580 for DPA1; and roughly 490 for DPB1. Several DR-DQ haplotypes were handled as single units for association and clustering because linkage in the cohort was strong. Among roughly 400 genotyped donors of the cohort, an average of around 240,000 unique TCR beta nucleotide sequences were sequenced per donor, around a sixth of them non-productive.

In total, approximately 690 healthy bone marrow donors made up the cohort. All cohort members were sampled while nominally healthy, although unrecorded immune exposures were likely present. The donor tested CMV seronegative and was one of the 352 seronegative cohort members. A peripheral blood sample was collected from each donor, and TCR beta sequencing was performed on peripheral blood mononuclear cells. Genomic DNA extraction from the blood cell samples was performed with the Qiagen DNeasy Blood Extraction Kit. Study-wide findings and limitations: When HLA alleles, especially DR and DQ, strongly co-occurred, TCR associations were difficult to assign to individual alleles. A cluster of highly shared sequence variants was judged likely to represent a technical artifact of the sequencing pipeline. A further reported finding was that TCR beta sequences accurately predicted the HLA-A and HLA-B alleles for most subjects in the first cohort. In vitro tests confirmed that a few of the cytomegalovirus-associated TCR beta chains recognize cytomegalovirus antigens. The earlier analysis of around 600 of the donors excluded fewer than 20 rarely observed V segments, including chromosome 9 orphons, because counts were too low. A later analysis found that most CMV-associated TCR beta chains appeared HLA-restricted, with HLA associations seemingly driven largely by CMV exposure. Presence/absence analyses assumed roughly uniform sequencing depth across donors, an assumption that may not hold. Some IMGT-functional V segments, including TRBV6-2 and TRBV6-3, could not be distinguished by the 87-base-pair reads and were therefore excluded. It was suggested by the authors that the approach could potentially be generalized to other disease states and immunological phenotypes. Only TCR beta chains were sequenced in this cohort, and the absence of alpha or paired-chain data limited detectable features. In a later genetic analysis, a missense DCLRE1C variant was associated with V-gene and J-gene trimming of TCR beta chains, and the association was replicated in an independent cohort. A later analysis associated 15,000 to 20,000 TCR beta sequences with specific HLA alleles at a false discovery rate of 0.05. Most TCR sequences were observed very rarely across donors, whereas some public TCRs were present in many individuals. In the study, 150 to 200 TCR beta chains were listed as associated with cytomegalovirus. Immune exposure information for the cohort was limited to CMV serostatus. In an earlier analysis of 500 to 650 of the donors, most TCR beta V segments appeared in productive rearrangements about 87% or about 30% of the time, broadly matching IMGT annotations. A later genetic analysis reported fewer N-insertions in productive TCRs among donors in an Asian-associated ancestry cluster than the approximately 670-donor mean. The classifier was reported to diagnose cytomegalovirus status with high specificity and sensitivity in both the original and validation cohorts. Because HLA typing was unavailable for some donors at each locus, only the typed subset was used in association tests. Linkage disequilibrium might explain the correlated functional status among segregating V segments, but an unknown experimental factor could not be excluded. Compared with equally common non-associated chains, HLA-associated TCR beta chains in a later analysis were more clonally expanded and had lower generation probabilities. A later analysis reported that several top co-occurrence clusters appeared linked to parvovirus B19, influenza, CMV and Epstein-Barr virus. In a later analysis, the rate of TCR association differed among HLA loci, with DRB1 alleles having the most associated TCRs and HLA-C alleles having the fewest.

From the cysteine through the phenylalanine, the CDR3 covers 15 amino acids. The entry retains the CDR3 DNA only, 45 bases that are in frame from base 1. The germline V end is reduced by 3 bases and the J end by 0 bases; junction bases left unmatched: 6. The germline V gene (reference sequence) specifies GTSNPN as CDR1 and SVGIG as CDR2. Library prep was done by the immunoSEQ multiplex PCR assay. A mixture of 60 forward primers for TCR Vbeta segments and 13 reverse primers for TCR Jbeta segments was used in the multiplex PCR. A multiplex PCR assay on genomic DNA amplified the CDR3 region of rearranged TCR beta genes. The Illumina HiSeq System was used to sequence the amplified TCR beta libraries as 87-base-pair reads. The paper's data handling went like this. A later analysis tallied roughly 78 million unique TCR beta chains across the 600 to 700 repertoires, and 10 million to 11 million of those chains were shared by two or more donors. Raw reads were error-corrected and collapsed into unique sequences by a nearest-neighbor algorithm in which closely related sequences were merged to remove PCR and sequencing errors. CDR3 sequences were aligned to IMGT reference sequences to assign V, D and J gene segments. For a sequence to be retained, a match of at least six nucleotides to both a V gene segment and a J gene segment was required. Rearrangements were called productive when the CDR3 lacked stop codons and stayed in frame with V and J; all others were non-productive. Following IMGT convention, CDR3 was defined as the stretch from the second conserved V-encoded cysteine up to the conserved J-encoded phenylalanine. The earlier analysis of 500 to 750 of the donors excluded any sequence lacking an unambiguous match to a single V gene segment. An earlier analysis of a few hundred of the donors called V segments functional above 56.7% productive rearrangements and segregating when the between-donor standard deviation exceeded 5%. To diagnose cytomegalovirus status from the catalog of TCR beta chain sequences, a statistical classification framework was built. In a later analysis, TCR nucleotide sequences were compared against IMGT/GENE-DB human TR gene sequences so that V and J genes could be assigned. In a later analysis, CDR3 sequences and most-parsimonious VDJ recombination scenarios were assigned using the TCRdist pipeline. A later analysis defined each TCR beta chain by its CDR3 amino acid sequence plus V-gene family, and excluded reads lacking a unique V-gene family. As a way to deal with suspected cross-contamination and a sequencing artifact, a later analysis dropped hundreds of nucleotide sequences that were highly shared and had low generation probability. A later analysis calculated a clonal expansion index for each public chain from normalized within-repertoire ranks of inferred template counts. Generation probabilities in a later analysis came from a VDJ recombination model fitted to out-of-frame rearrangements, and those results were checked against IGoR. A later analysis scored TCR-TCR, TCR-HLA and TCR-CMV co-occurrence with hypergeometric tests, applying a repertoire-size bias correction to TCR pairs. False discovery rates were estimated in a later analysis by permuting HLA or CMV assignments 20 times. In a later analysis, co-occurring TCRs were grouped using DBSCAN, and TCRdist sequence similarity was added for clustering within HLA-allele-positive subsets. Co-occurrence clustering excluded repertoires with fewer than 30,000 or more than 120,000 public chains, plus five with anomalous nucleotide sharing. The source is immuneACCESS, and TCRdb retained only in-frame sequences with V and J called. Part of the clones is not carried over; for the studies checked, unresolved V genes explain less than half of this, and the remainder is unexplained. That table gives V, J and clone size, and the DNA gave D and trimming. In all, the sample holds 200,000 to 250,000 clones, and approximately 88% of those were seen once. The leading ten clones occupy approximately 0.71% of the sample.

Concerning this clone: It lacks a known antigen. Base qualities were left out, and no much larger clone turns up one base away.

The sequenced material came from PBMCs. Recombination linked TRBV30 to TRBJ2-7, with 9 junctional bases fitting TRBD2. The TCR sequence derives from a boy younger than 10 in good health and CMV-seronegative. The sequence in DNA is TGTGCCTGGAGGACCCTTAGCGGGAGCTCCTACGAGCAGTACTTC. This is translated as CAWRTLSGSSYEQYF.